The 14 T cell receptor beta chains presented below share a single source sample, sequenced in a study of cytomegalovirus exposure and HLA in healthy donors. Vbeta (60) and Jbeta (13) primers were used in the PCR. Sequencing used immunoSEQ multiplex PCR; TCRdb keeps in-frame clones, though not all of them. Among hundreds of thousands of clones listed, under 80% were seen once. Sequenced input: PBMCs. The source is a female donor in good health and CMV-seronegative.

The rearrangement uses TRBV2 and TRBJ2-3; D not resolved. The CDR3 consists of 12 residues. V dropped 4 bases and J dropped 4 bases, with 6 bases sitting between them. Germline V lookup: CDR1 SNHLY, CDR2 FYNNEI. CDR3: CASSVGPDTQYF. Here the CDR3 DNA reads TGTGCCAGCAGTGTGGGCCCAGATACGCAGTATTTT.

This clone was recorded a few times. V and J are TRBV6-1 and TRBJ2-7; tentatively, D is TRBD1 (5 bases). The CDR3 is 12 amino acids. Trimming stripped 9 bases from V and 1 base from J, with 10 bases between. The V gene's germline CDR1 is MNHNS and CDR2 SASEGT. The CDR3 bases are TGTGCCAGTAGGCAGGGATCCTACGAGCAGTACTTC. This sequence encodes CASRQGSYEQYF.

This rearrangement joins TRBV28 to TRBJ2-1; D might be TRBD1 (5 bases). Germline CDR1 is MDHEN and CDR2 is SYDVKM. The CDR3 has 13 amino acids. The ends were cut back, 3 bases at V and 8 bases at J, with 11 bases in the middle. The CDR3 spells CASSFAGPHEQFF. CDR3 nucleotide sequence: TGTGCCAGCAGTTTCGCAGGGCCTCATGAGCAGTTCTTC.

This clone was detected only a few times. This chain uses TRBV2 with TRBJ1-1; D unclear. The CDR3 runs to 14 residues. The V end was cut by 6 bases, the J end by 3 bases, with 14 bases between. Germline values: CDR1 SNHLY, CDR2 FYNNEI. CDR3: CASSGRDTYTEAFF. DNA for the CDR3: TGTGCCAGCAGCGGGAGGGATACGTACACTGAAGCTTTCTTT.

This chain links TRBV5-4 with TRBJ1-2; 9 bases agree with TRBD1. The germline V gene has CDR1 SGHNT and CDR2 YYREEE (reference sequence). CDR3 size: 15 residues. After removal of 4 bases from V and 3 bases from J, the junction contained 7 bases not matched to a gene. CDR3 in DNA: TGTGCCAGCAGCCACTACAGGGGGCGCGACTATGGCTACACCTTC. Residues: CASSHYRGRDYGYTF. Complete variable domain (other parts from reference TRBV5-4 and TRBJ1-2): ETGVTQSPTHLIKTRGQQVTLRCSSQSGHNTVSWYQQALGQGPQFIFQYYREEENGRGNFPPRFSGLQFPNYSSELNVNALELDDSALYLCASSHYRGRDYGYTFGSGTRLTVV.

V is TRBV5-5 and J is TRBJ2-2, with D possibly TRBD2 on 6 matching bases. Trimming took 2 bases from V and 7 from J, leaving 18 bases between them. Per the germline V gene, CDR1 is SGHKS and CDR2 is YYEKEE (reference sequence). The CDR3 covers 16 residues. In nucleotides, the CDR3 is TGTGCCAGCAGCTTACTCCGGGACTTTGGTGGCGGGGAGCTGTTTTTT. Amino acids: CASSLLRDFGGGELFF. The full variable domain, with the rest looked up from reference TRBV5-5 and TRBJ2-2, is DAGVTQSPTHLIKTRGQQVTLRCSPISGHKSVSWYQQVLGQGPQFIFQYYEKEERGRGNFPDRFSARQFPNYSSELNVNALLLGDSALYLCASSLLRDFGGGELFFGEGSRLTVL.

This clone was counted only a few times. The chain uses TRBV7-2 and TRBJ2-7, with 7 bases identical to TRBD1. The CDR3 totals 12 residues. V dropped 4 bases and J dropped 6; count of bases not matched to a gene: 3. Germline loops: CDR1 SGHTA, CDR2 FQGNSA. The CDR3 DNA reads as TGTGCCAGCAGCTATGACAGGGCCGAGCAGTACTTC. As protein: CASSYDRAEQYF.

The rearrangement links TRBV11-3 to TRBJ2-2; perhaps TRBD2 as D (5 bases). The CDR3 totals 16 residues. The ends were cut back, 4 bases at V and 6 bases at J, with 18 bases in the middle. Germline V CDR1 and CDR2: SGHNT, YENEEA. The CDR3, as DNA: TGTGCCAGCAGCTCCGAGGGAGTATTGGGCGCCGGGGAGCTGTTTTTT. It translates to CASSSEGVLGAGELFF.

This sequence joins TRBV6-5 and TRBJ2-2; D gene uncertain. There are 12 residues in the CDR3. V was shortened by 7 bases and J by 5 bases, with 8 bases between the two germline ends. The germline CDR1 and CDR2 sequences are MNHEY and SVGAGI. The CDR3 DNA follows: TGTGCCAGCATTAGCCGAACCGGGGAGCTGTTTTTT. Protein: CASISRTGELFF.

The rearrangement joins TRBV6-7 to TRBJ2-2; D unresolved. TRBV6-7 has ORF status, its function being uncertain. The CDR3 has 13 residues. V was trimmed by 6 bases and J by 2 bases, leaving 7 bases between them. CDR3 DNA: TGTGCCAGCAGACCAGGAAACACCGGGGAGCTGTTTTTT. It translates to CASRPGNTGELFF.

This chain links TRBV10-2 with TRBJ1-5; 9 bases fit TRBD1. The CDR3 has 18 residues. V lost 1 base, J lost 3 bases, and 10 bases stayed unmatched. Germline-derived CDR1 and CDR2 are WSHSY and SAAADI. DNA for the CDR3: TGCGCCAGCAGTGAGTTATCACAGGGGGCAGGCGACAATCAGCCCCAGCATTTT. It specifies CASSELSQGAGDNQPQHF.

This clone was seen a few times. The chain's CDR3 is CASRARGDETQYF. The CDR3 coding sequence is TGTGCCAGCAGGGCCAGGGGTGATGAGACCCAGTACTTC. This chain links TRBV11-3 with TRBJ2-5, with D tentatively TRBD1 (6 bases). The CDR3 is 13 amino acids. The V gene lost 6 bases and the J gene lost 5 bases, with 13 bases spanning the gap. The germline gives CDR1 SGHNT, CDR2 YENEEA.

This chain links TRBV5-4 with TRBJ1-1, with 11 nucleotides matching TRBD1. CDR1 SGHNT and CDR2 YYREEE come from the germline V gene (reference sequence). The CDR3 runs to 16 residues. V shed 3 bases, J shed 4 bases, and the junction held 8 bases outside the gene matches. The CDR3 reads CASSSTAGTGGTEAFF. The CDR3 DNA reads TGTGCCAGCAGCTCAACGGCGGGGACAGGGGGCACTGAAGCTTTCTTT. The variable domain in full, completed from reference TRBV5-4 and TRBJ1-1, reads ETGVTQSPTHLIKTRGQQVTLRCSSQSGHNTVSWYQQALGQGPQFIFQYYREEENGRGNFPPRFSGLQFPNYSSELNVNALELDDSALYLCASSSTAGTGGTEAFFGQGTRLTVV.

The chain employs TRBV27 and TRBJ2-7; D might be TRBD2 (5 bases). With 0 bases removed from V and 6 bases from J, the gap between germline ends came to 9 bases. The CDR3 is 13 residues long. CDR1 and CDR2 from the germline V gene are MNHEY and SMNVEV (reference sequence). CDR3 nucleotide sequence: TGTGCCAGCAGTTTATCGGGTGGGAGCGAGCAGTACTTC. Translated: CASSLSGGSEQYF.